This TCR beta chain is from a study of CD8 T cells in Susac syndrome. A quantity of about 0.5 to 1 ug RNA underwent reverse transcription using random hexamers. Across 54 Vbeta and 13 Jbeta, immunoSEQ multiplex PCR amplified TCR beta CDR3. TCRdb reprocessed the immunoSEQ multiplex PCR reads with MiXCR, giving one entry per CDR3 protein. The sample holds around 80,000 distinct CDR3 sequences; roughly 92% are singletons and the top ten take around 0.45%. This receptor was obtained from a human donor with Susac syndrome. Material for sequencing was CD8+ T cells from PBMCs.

The CDR3 DNA reads as TGTGCCAGCAATACAGGGGGGAACACCGGGGAGCTGTTTTTT. This gives the protein CASNTGGNTGELFF. The V and J genes are TRBV12-3 or TRBV12-4 and TRBJ2-2; TRBD1 matches 8 bases. V was pared by 7 bases and J by 1 base, with 2 bases of the junction left unmatched. CDR3 size: 14 residues.